Below, 14 T cell receptor beta chains from the same sample are listed, as sequenced in a study of shared clonotypes between healthy human individuals. Libraries were prepared by immunoSEQ multiplex PCR; TCRdb keeps only in-frame clonotypes and omits some of them. Among more than 1.2 million clones listed, approximately 98.5% were seen once. The sample was naive CD4+ T cells sorted from blood. Subset indicated: CD45RA+ positively selected. The receptors derive from a man aged 25-40 years in good health.

V usage is TRBV7-2 and J usage is TRBJ2-7; D assignment may be TRBD1 or TRBD2 (5 bases each). Trimming shortened V by 3 bases and J by 3 bases, and 18 bases separated the two germline ends. The CDR3 spans 16 residues. The germline V gene has CDR1 SGHTA and CDR2 FQGNSA. Here the CDR3 reads CASSFPRGAEIYEQYF. DNA of the CDR3: TGTGCCAGCAGCTTCCCCCGAGGGGCGGAAATCTACGAGCAGTACTTC.

As regards this clone: Other DNA sequences in the same sample also yield this CDR3. The J gene is TRBJ1-5, the V gene TRBV18; no definite D call. Germline V gene sequence: CDR1 KGHSH, CDR2 LQKENI. The CDR3 runs to 13 residues. V was trimmed by 3 bases and J by 2 bases, leaving 5 bases between them. CDR3 in DNA: TGTGCCAGCTCACCGGACGGCAATCAGCCCCAGCATTTT. This encodes CASSPDGNQPQHF. Full variable domain (rest looked up from reference TRBV18 and TRBJ1-5): NAGVMQNPRHLVRRRGQEARLRCSPMKGHSHVYWYRQLPEEGLKFMVYLQKENIIDESGMPKERFSAEFPKEGPSILRIQQVVRGDSAAYFCASSPDGNQPQHFGDGTRLSIL.

The rearrangement uses TRBV11-3 and TRBJ2-7, with a possible D match to TRBD1 (5 bases). Germline CDR1 reads SGHNT; CDR2 reads YENEEA. This CDR3 region has 13 residues. Trimming removed 3 bases from V and 6 bases from J, with 12 bases in between. Here the CDR3 DNA reads TGTGCCAGCAGCTTGTTACCCCAGGGCGAGCAGTACTTC. This encodes CASSLLPQGEQYF.

This chain uses TRBV11-2 with TRBJ1-1; D is undetermined. The CDR3 is made up of 14 amino acids. Germline CDR1 is SGHAT and CDR2 is FQNNGV. V was trimmed by 4 bases and J by 1 base, leaving 10 bases between them. In nucleotides, the CDR3 is TGTGCCAGCAGCTCCAGGTCCGGGAACACTGAAGCTTTCTTT. Translation: CASSSRSGNTEAFF.

This clone was recorded only once. V and J are TRBV6-5 and TRBJ1-4; a weak D match, TRBD1 (5 bases). The CDR3 contains 15 residues. CDR1 is MNHEY and CDR2 is SVGAGI in the germline V gene. V was pared by 3 bases and J by 8 bases, with 16 bases between. This CDR3 reads CASSYRLQEREKLFF. Here the CDR3 DNA reads TGTGCCAGCAGTTATCGGTTACAGGAGCGAGAAAAACTGTTTTTT.

This clone was seen only once. Additional DNA sequences in this sample encode the identical CDR3. This chain links TRBV5-1 with TRBJ1-1; D is undetermined. Germline loops: CDR1 SGHRS, CDR2 YFSETQ. The CDR3 runs 14 residues. V was shortened by 4 bases and J by 0 bases, with 10 bases between the two germline ends. The CDR3 DNA is TGCGCCAGCAGCCTGAGTGGGGTGAACACTGAAGCTTTCTTT. Encoded protein: CASSLSGVNTEAFF.

Note on this clone: This sample includes further DNA sequences coding for the same CDR3. V usage is TRBV9 and J usage is TRBJ2-5; perhaps TRBD2 as D (6 bases). V dropped 5 bases and J dropped 4 bases, with 15 bases sitting between them. This CDR3 is 14 amino acids long. Germline V gene lookup returns CDR1 SGDLS and CDR2 YYNGEE. This chain's CDR3 is CASSVRGGAETQYF. As DNA, the CDR3 is TGTGCCAGCAGTGTTCGAGGAGGGGCAGAGACCCAGTACTTC.

The J gene is TRBJ2-2, the V gene TRBV19; D perhaps matches TRBD1 (5 bases). V lost 10 bases and J lost 0, with 12 bases in between. CDR1 LNHDA and CDR2 SQIVND come from the germline V gene (reference sequence). The CDR3 has 14 amino acids. CDR3 loop: CATRTTTNTGELFF. CDR3 sequence (DNA): TGTGCCACCAGGACAACGACGAACACCGGGGAGCTGTTTTTT.

The rearrangement joins TRBV5-1 to TRBJ2-5, with D maybe TRBD2 (6 bases). V was pared by 2 bases and J by 3 bases, with 11 bases between. This CDR3 is built from 14 residues. Germline V gives CDR1 SGHRS, CDR2 YFSETQ. The CDR3 DNA reads as TGCGCCAGCAGCTTCGCGACGGGAGAAGAGACCCAGTACTTC. Protein product: CASSFATGEETQYF.

This clone appeared a single time. This chain joins TRBV28 and TRBJ2-1; 8 bases align to TRBD1. The V and J ends lost 1 base and 6 bases, in that order; junction bases with no gene match: 8. Germline V gene data show CDR1 as MDHEN and CDR2 as SYDVKM. The CDR3 covers 16 residues. CDR3 protein: CASSLYGQGSSNEQFF. As DNA, the CDR3 is TGTGCCAGCAGTTTATATGGACAGGGATCTTCCAATGAGCAGTTCTTC.

This chain joins TRBV4-1 and TRBJ2-7; D ambiguous. With 4 bases removed from V and 3 bases from J, the gap between germline ends came to 16 bases. The V gene's germline CDR1 is MGHRA and CDR2 YSYEKL. This CDR3 has 15 amino acids. The CDR3 spells CASSRSPDDHYEQYF. The CDR3 DNA sequence: TGCGCCAGCAGCCGGTCCCCCGACGACCACTACGAGCAGTACTTC.

The chain joins TRBV5-4 to TRBJ2-5; TRBD1 agrees at 7 bases. The CDR3 spans 13 residues. Germline CDR1 SGHNT, CDR2 YYREEE (reference sequence). Trimming took 4 bases from V and 7 from J; bases not matched to a gene: 7. The CDR3 reads CASSQGQSGTQYF. The CDR3, as DNA: TGTGCCAGCAGCCAGGGACAGTCAGGGACCCAGTACTTC.

This chain uses TRBV7-6 with TRBJ2-7; 7 bases agree with TRBD1. The ends lost 5 bases at V and 4 bases at J; junction bases unmatched: 5. The CDR3 consists of 13 residues. CDR1 and CDR2 (germline): SGHVS, FNYEAQ. The CDR3 protein is CASSVDRDYEQYF. The CDR3 DNA sequence: TGTGCCAGCAGCGTCGACAGGGATTACGAGCAGTACTTC.

The rearrangement uses TRBV11-3 and TRBJ2-3; tentatively, D is TRBD1 or TRBD2 (5 bases each). CDR3 size: 15 residues. From germline, CDR1 is SGHNT and CDR2 YENEEA. The germline V and J ends were trimmed by 3 bases and 1 base, with 11 bases remaining between them. The CDR3 nucleotides are TGTGCCAGCAGCTTCGGTGGGACGGGCACAGATACGCAGTATTTT. Its protein is CASSFGGTGTDTQYF.